Each of the 2 T cell receptor beta chains below was sequenced from the same sample in a study of a mutant IDH1 vaccine in newly diagnosed glioma. The assay was immunoSEQ multiplex PCR, and TCRdb's table has in-frame clones only and misses some. The sample has about 38,000 clones, roughly four fifths seen once. Their cognate antigens are unknown. Time point specified: week 5, during vaccination. The content of each vaccine dose was 300 ug of mutant IDH1 20-mer peptide, and topical imiquimod accompanied it. This sample comprised PBMCs, obtained from a glioma patient whose treatment included an IDH1 peptide vaccine. These TCRs come from a man aged 50 to 59 with glioma.

The V gene is TRBV29-1, the J gene TRBJ1-5; D uncertain. With 3 bases removed from V and 0 bases from J, the gap between germline ends came to 6 bases. CDR1 is SQVTM, CDR2 ANQGSEA, per germline. The length of the CDR3 is 13 residues. The CDR3 coding sequence is TGCAGCGTTGAGGTCAATAGCAATCAGCCCCAGCATTTT. Translating gives CSVEVNSNQPQHF.

The V call is TRBV5-1, the J call TRBJ2-3, with TRBD2 matching 10 bases. There are 16 residues in the CDR3. Germline V CDR1 and CDR2: SGHRS, YFSETQ. Losses at the gene ends were 4 bases for V and 1 base for J; bases not matched to a gene: 6. The CDR3 reads CASSQRTSGRTDTQYF. DNA for the CDR3: TGCGCCAGCAGCCAGAGGACTAGCGGCCGCACAGATACGCAGTATTTT.